This TCR beta chain was obtained from a study of blood T cell repertoires in COVID-19 (dated by TCRdb to about 2020). Background for the entire study: Samples from collaborators originated in the United States, Italy and Spain and spanned both the acute and convalescent phases of COVID-19. The prospective study material was composed of cDNA or gDNA derived from T cells, B-cell-depleted T cells, or PBMCs. The dataset comprised deeply sampled blood TCRbeta repertoires from subjects exposed to, actively infected with, or recovered from COVID-19. The repertoires were released in a freely available public database meant as a resource for research on the immune response to SARS-CoV-2. Samples were obtained from the ongoing ImmuneRACE study (first 160 participants) and from over 1,000 subjects provided by 6 global collaborators. Sample metadata almost always included a de-identified subject ID, COVID-19 status, age in years and sex. Where HLA class I and class II types were available, the types were taken from metadata supplied by the sample provider, not from assay-based typing. What the work shows at the level of the full study, not this receptor alone: Clinical and demographic metadata were provided uncurated, with the amount varying by source and participant.

Remarks on this clone: Its binding antigen is unknown. The sample holds no much larger clone one base away, and base qualities are not on file.

In the prospective study, participants were about 18 to 100 years old, resided in about 25 geographic areas of the United States, and were enrolled through a virtual design. In the prospective study, participants were assigned to cohorts based on the clinical history participants reported in a screening survey and a study questionnaire. For ImmuneRACE Cohort 3, a participant was defined as recovered based on two consecutive negative NP/OP PCR tests, clearance by a healthcare professional, or resolution of symptoms. In the prospective study, mobile phlebotomists collected whole blood, serum and a nasopharyngeal or oropharyngeal swab from each participant. Participants in the prospective study had the option to provide additional blood draws and questionnaires over a roughly 2-month period. Prospective study blood samples were shipped either frozen or at room temperature before DNA extraction. The immunoSEQ Assay, a bias-controlled multiplex PCR, was used to amplify TCRbeta CDR3 regions from genomic DNA. As for how the authors treated the data: The number of nucleated cells in each sample was estimated from the amplification of reference gene primers within the assay. To quantify the absolute abundance of each unique TCRbeta CDR3 rearrangement, sequence reads were collapsed and filtered. Productive Simpson clonality was computed per sample as the square root of Simpson's diversity index over productive rearrangements. TCRdb provides this immuneACCESS table in a form limited to in-frame rearrangements. Some clones are lacking; in checked studies, under half of them reflect an unresolved V gene, and why the rest are absent is not known. V and J calls and clone size come straight from that table; D and trimming were deduced from the DNA. This sample comprises around 500,000 clones, less than 90% of them detected only once. Together, the top ten hold around 7.9% of the sample.

This clonotype was obtained from a woman aged 60 to 75 who had recovered from COVID-19. The sample was PBMCs or T cells enriched from blood (not recorded which).

The DNA sequence reads TGTGCCACCAGCAGAGATTTACAGCCAAACACTGAAGCTTTCTTT. This translates into CATSRDLQPNTEAFF. The receptor chain draws on TRBV15 and TRBJ1-1, with the D gene not clear enough to name. Relative to germline, V is 0 bases shorter and J is 2 bases shorter, with 10 bases between their ends. From its cysteine to its phenylalanine, the CDR3 spans 15 amino acids. Kept here is only the CDR3 DNA, which spans 45 bases and is read in frame from base 1. The germline V gene encodes CDR1 LNHNV and CDR2 YYDKDF (reference sequence).